This T cell receptor (beta chain) was obtained from a study of monozygotic twins with inflammatory bowel disease. TCRdb reworked the 5' RACE reads into one entry per CDR3 protein, no DNA. In total, the table holds about 330,000 distinct CDR3 sequences. General study findings and limits: No difference was seen in repertoire similarity between concordant and discordant twins, possibly from limited power.

Worth noting for this clonotype: Its specificity is unknown.

The CDR3 is 16 residues long. The V gene is TRBV12-3 or TRBV12-4, the J gene TRBJ2-6; the D gene TCRdb calls, TRBD1, cannot be checked with no DNA. Sequencing was done on a sample of blood. The sequence was obtained from a human donor with ulcerative colitis or Crohn's disease, or a healthy co-twin of an affected twin (not recorded which). CDR3: CASRPGSVTGANVLTF.